One and the same sample provided the 15 T cell receptor beta chains below, sequenced in a study of T cells in Graves' hyperthyroidism and ophthalmopathy. Researchers took RNA transcripts and amplified the TCR beta CDR3 regions from them. The HTBI set primed first-round TCR CDR3 RT-PCR. TCRdb independently ran MiXCR on the multiplex PCR reads; one entry per CDR3 protein. The table shows about 720,000 distinct CDR3 sequences, with roughly a sixth occurring only once. Sequencing was done on a sample of blood. All receptors come from a woman aged 45-59 years with Graves' hyperthyroidism that later progressed to Graves' ophthalmopathy.

In this sample, this clonotype turned up once. The V and J genes are TRBV28 and TRBJ2-5; 7 nucleotides line up with TRBD2. This CDR3 spans 15 amino acids. V shed 5 bases, J shed 6 bases, and the junction held 12 bases outside the gene matches. Germline CDR1 reads MDHEN; CDR2 reads SYDVKM. CDR3: CASSPSGTNRKTQYF. In DNA, the CDR3 is TGTGCCAGCAGTCCGAGCGGGACGAATAGAAAGACCCAGTACTTC.

There are many counts of this clonotype. The chain is built from TRBV5-1 and TRBJ1-1; D ambiguous. Germline CDR1 reads SGHRS; CDR2 reads YFSETQ. This CDR3 is 13 amino acids long. Trimming left V 1 base short and J 2 bases short, with 6 bases between. The chain's CDR3 is CASSLYFNTEAFF. Here the CDR3 DNA reads TGCGCCAGCAGCTTGTATTTTAACACTGAAGCTTTCTTT.

This clonotype came up many times. V and J are TRBV12-3 or TRBV12-4 and TRBJ1-1; D remains unclear. The germline V and J ends were trimmed by 7 bases and 5 bases, with 14 bases remaining between them. The length of the CDR3 is 13 residues. DNA for the CDR3: TGTGCCAGCAAAAAGAGCGGAGGGACTGAAGCTTTCTTT. It yields the protein CASKKSGGTEAFF.

The rearrangement joins TRBV19 to TRBJ2-7; 7 bases fit TRBD1. Germline values: CDR1 LNHDA, CDR2 SQIVND (reference sequence). The trim removed 0 bases at V and 4 bases at J, leaving 6 bases unmatched. The CDR3 length is 15 residues. The CDR3 sequence: CASSIDGGQIYEQYF. CDR3 nucleotides: TGTGCCAGTAGTATAGATGGGGGACAGATTTACGAGCAGTACTTC.

V is TRBV5-1 and J is TRBJ2-7; 10 bases are shared with TRBD1. The CDR3 extends over 15 amino acids. Trimming took 4 bases from V and 4 from J; bases not matched to a gene: 8. Germline loops: CDR1 SGHRS, CDR2 YFSETQ. The CDR3, as DNA: TGCGCCAGCAGCGGTACCGGGACAGGGGTTTACGAGCAGTACTTC. Protein sequence: CASSGTGTGVYEQYF.

The gene calls are TRBV7-2 and TRBJ1-5; 9 bases align to TRBD1. The trim removed 5 bases at V and 6 bases at J, leaving 2 bases unmatched. The CDR3 length is 13 residues. CDR1 SGHTA and CDR2 FQGNSA come from the germline V gene. This chain's CDR3 is CASSETGGQPQHF. The CDR3 region has the DNA TGTGCCAGCAGCGAGACAGGGGGTCAGCCCCAGCATTTT.

The J gene is TRBJ2-7, the V gene TRBV11-3; D is undetermined. Germline V gene sequence: CDR1 SGHNT, CDR2 YENEEA. V lost 1 base and J 5 bases, leaving 15 bases between the germline ends. This CDR3 spans 15 amino acids. For the CDR3, the DNA is TGTGCCAGCAGCTTAGGTACGACAAGCAGCCACGAGCAGTACTTC. Protein product: CASSLGTTSSHEQYF.

This clonotype was counted once. V gene TRBV15 combines with J gene TRBJ1-6; D might be TRBD1 (6 bases). CDR1 is LNHNV, CDR2 YYDKDF, per germline (reference sequence). V lost 3 bases, J lost 5 bases, and 8 bases lay in between. This CDR3 comprises 14 residues. In nucleotides, the CDR3 is TGTGCCACCAGCAGTAGACAGGATAATTCACCCCTCCACTTT. Encoded protein: CATSSRQDNSPLHF.

This clonotype appeared many times. The rearrangement uses TRBV2 and TRBJ2-1; no definite D call. The CDR3 has 12 residues. The ends were cut back, 9 bases at V and 6 bases at J, with 12 bases in the middle. Germline CDR1 and CDR2: SNHLY and FYNNEI. CDR3 DNA: TGTGCCAGAGCAGACCCTAGCAATGAGCAGTTCTTC. This gives the protein CARADPSNEQFF.

This clonotype was counted at least ten times. This chain links TRBV11-3 with TRBJ2-1, with 8 bases lining up with TRBD1. V gave up 6 bases and J gave up 0 bases; unmatched junction bases: 4. CDR1 and CDR2 (germline): SGHNT, YENEEA. The CDR3 sequence is 15 residues long. This chain's CDR3 is CASSQGTGSYNEQFF. In DNA form, the CDR3 reads TGTGCCAGCAGTCAAGGGACAGGCTCCTACAATGAGCAGTTCTTC.

The rearrangement joins TRBV3-1 to TRBJ1-5; TRBD1 matches at 8 bases. Germline V gene data show CDR1 as LGHDT and CDR2 as YNNKEL (reference sequence). V shed 4 bases, J shed 7 bases, and the junction held 9 bases outside the gene matches. The CDR3 is made up of 15 amino acids. The CDR3 region is CASSLDRAAGQPQHF. The CDR3, as DNA: TGTGCCAGCAGCCTGGACAGGGCCGCCGGGCAGCCCCAGCATTTT.

The gene calls are TRBV9 and TRBJ2-1, with TRBD1 as a possible D gene (6 bases). Germline loops: CDR1 SGDLS, CDR2 YYNGEE. The CDR3 sequence is 15 residues long. The ends were cut back, 0 bases at V and 3 bases at J, with 10 bases in the middle. The CDR3 loop is CASSVGRGLYNEQFF. The CDR3 DNA follows: TGTGCCAGCAGCGTAGGCAGGGGCCTCTACAATGAGCAGTTCTTC.

This clonotype has a handful of counts. The rearrangement joins TRBV6-2 or TRBV6-3 to TRBJ2-3; D is undetermined. From germline, CDR1 is MNHEY and CDR2 SVGEGT. The CDR3 is 13 amino acids. With 0 bases removed from V and 5 bases from J, the gap between germline ends came to 6 bases. CDR3 coding DNA: TGTGCCAGCAGTTACTCGAGAGGAGATACGCAGTATTTT. As protein: CASSYSRGDTQYF.

This clonotype was seen a few times. The rearrangement links TRBV6-1 to TRBJ1-4, with TRBD1 matching 7 bases. V shed 2 bases and J 2 bases; nucleotides not matched to a gene: 5. The CDR3 length is 16 residues. Per germline, CDR1 MNHNS and CDR2 SASEGT. The CDR3 spells CASSESTGVTNEKLFF. In nucleotides, the CDR3 is TGTGCCAGCAGTGAATCTACAGGGGTGACTAATGAAAAACTGTTTTTT.

This clonotype was recorded many times. The chain links TRBV5-1 to TRBJ2-1, with 8 nucleotides matching TRBD1. Germline V lookup: CDR1 SGHRS, CDR2 YFSETQ. The CDR3 sequence is 16 residues long. V shed 4 bases, J shed 5 bases, and the junction held 11 bases outside the gene matches. The CDR3 loop reads CASSTSPGTGNNEQFF. The DNA of the CDR3 is TGCGCCAGCAGCACCTCCCCGGGGACAGGAAACAATGAGCAGTTCTTC.